Shown below are 2 T cell receptor beta chains from a single sample sequenced in a study of siplizumab effects on memory and regulatory T cells. Repertoires were generated with immunoSEQ multiplex PCR, while TCRdb's copy carries only in-frame clones and drops some. The profile covers some 90,000 clones, with 70% to 90% appearing a single time and around 14% taken by the ten largest. The sequenced sample was CD4+ T cells sorted from blood. These receptors originate from a human donor in good health.

V and J are TRBV10-3 and TRBJ2-1; D call uncertain. Looked up from germline, CDR1 is ENHRY and CDR2 is SYGVKD. Trimming left V 9 bases short and J 8 bases short, with 17 bases between. The CDR3 runs 13 residues. The CDR3 bases are TGTGCCATAGGCGAAAGGTCTCCCGATGAGCAGTTCTTC. Amino acids: CAIGERSPDEQFF.

As for this clone: The same CDR3 also results from other DNA sequences found in this sample. The J gene is TRBJ2-3, the V gene TRBV10-3; 10 nucleotides match TRBD2. The CDR3 consists of 13 residues. The germline V gene has CDR1 ENHRY and CDR2 SYGVKD. The ends lost 6 bases at V and 3 bases at J; junction bases unmatched: 0. The CDR3: CAIRTSGTDTQYF. The CDR3 bases are TGTGCCATCAGGACTAGCGGGACAGATACGCAGTATTTT.